This passage covers 9 T cell receptor beta chains from one sample sequenced in a study of control samples from healthy donors and cancer patients. The assay was immunoSEQ multiplex PCR, and TCRdb's table has in-frame clones only and misses some. The profile shows tens of thousands of clones, roughly 83% of them singletons. The specimen was blood. These receptors were taken from a man in his 60s in good health.

V usage is TRBV7-8 and J usage is TRBJ1-3; 8 nucleotides agree with TRBD1. The germline CDR1 and CDR2 sequences are SGHVS and FQNEAQ. This CDR3 contains 18 residues. After removal of 1 base from V and 4 bases from J, the junction contained 12 bases not matched to a gene. CDR3: CASSLDRTGWRIGNTIYF. CDR3 nucleotide sequence: TGTGCCAGCAGCTTAGATAGGACAGGGTGGCGTATAGGAAACACCATATATTTT.

This sequence joins TRBV18 and TRBJ2-2; unclear D gene. Germline V lookup: CDR1 KGHSH, CDR2 LQKENI. The CDR3 runs 12 residues. V lost 3 bases and J 5 bases, leaving 4 bases between the germline ends. The CDR3 nucleotides read TGTGCCAGCTCACCTCAGACCGGGGAGCTGTTTTTT. It specifies CASSPQTGELFF.

V and J are TRBV7-2 and TRBJ2-1, with D hard to call. Germline CDR1 reads SGHTA; CDR2 reads FQGNSA. The CDR3 spans 18 residues. Trimming removed 4 bases at V and 0 bases at J, with 19 bases between. The CDR3 loop is CASSSRVKGFSSYNEQFF. In DNA, the CDR3 is TGTGCCAGCAGCTCCCGAGTGAAAGGGTTTAGCTCCTACAATGAGCAGTTCTTC.

The rearrangement uses TRBV24-1 and TRBJ1-1; the D gene is possibly TRBD1 (6 bases). The CDR3 sequence is 14 residues long. Per germline, CDR1 KGHDR and CDR2 SFDVKD. V was trimmed by 7 bases and J by 4 bases, leaving 15 bases between them. The CDR3 sequence is CATSKQGKGTEAFF. DNA for the CDR3: TGTGCCACCAGCAAACAGGGTAAGGGCACTGAAGCTTTCTTT.

The rearrangement uses TRBV25-1 and TRBJ1-2; D gene uncertain. The CDR3 totals 13 residues. The V end was cut by 3 bases, the J end by 6 bases, with 11 bases between. Germline V lookup: CDR1 MGHDK, CDR2 SYGVNS. The CDR3 bases are TGTGCCAGCAGTGAGGTAGGGATAGATGGCTACACCTTC. Amino acids: CASSEVGIDGYTF.

The genes are TRBV3-1 (or the pseudogene TRBV3-2) and TRBJ1-6; TRBD1 aligns across 11 bases. Germline V gene data show CDR1 as LGHDT and CDR2 as YNNKEL (reference sequence). There are 16 residues in the CDR3. The ends lost 4 bases at V and 4 bases at J; junction bases unmatched: 3. The CDR3 DNA reads as TGTGCCAGCAGCCTCCGGGACAGGGGGTATAATTCACCCCTCCACTTT. It encodes CASSLRDRGYNSPLHF.

This clone was counted a few times. The chain joins TRBV19 to TRBJ2-2, with D possibly being TRBD1 or TRBD2 (5 bases each). The CDR3 runs to 17 residues. CDR1 and CDR2 from the germline V gene are LNHDA and SQIVND (reference sequence). V was pared by 3 bases and J by 0 bases, with 14 bases between. The CDR3, as DNA: TGTGCCAGTAGTATGGGGCCAGGGACCGCGAACACCGGGGAGCTGTTTTTT. Translation gives CASSMGPGTANTGELFF. Variable domain in full (rest from reference TRBV19 and TRBJ2-2): DGGITQSPKYLFRKEGQNVTLSCEQNLNHDAMYWYRQDPGQGLRLIYYSQIVNDFQKGDIAEGYSVSREKKESFPLTVTSAQKNPTAFYLCASSMGPGTANTGELFFGEGSRLTVL.

J is TRBJ1-5 and V is TRBV6-5, with no clear D. This CDR3 has 15 residues. The germline V and J ends were trimmed by 7 bases and 1 base, with 14 bases remaining between them. From germline, CDR1 is MNHEY and CDR2 SVGAGI. The CDR3 protein is CASTPQAGSNQPQHF. CDR3 nucleotides: TGTGCCAGCACACCCCAGGCGGGAAGCAATCAGCCCCAGCATTTT.

By share, this clone counts as medium-sized. The chain carries TRBV27 and TRBJ2-7, with D unclear. Germline lookup yields CDR1 MNHEY and CDR2 SMNVEV (reference sequence). The CDR3 covers 14 residues. V was clipped by 3 bases and J by 0 bases, with 9 bases between them. The CDR3 DNA is TGTGCCAGCAGTTTCATCGCGAGCTCCTACGAGCAGTACTTC. Translated: CASSFIASSYEQYF.